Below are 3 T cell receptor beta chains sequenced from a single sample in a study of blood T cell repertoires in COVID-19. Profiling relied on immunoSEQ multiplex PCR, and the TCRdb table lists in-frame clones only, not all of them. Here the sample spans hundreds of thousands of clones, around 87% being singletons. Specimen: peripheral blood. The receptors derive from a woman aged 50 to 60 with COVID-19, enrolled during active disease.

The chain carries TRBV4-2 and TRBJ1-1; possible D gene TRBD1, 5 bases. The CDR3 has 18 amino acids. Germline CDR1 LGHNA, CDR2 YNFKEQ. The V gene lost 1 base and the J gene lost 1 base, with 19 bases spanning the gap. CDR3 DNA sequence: TGTGCCAGCAGCCAAGTAGTCCGCCTAGACAGACCGAACACTGAAGCTTTCTTT. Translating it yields CASSQVVRLDRPNTEAFF.

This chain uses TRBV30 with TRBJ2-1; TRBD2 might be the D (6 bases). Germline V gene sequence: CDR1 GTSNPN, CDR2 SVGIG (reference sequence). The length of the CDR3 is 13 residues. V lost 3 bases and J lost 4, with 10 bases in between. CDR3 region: CAWSPGLYNEQFF. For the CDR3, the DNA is TGTGCCTGGAGCCCGGGACTTTACAATGAGCAGTTCTTC.

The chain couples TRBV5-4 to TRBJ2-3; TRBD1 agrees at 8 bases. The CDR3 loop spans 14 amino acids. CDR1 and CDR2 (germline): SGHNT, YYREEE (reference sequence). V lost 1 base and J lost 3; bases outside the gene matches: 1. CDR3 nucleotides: TGTGCCAGCAGCTTGCGACAGGGGACAGATACGCAGTATTTT. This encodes CASSLRQGTDTQYF.